This T cell receptor (beta chain) was recorded in a study of cytomegalovirus exposure and HLA in healthy donors. The CDR3 totals 13 residues. CDR1 and CDR2 from the germline V gene are KGHSH and LQKENI. The ends lost 9 bases at V and 3 bases at J; junction bases unmatched: 6. This clone is a singleton in its sample. Antigen unknown. Overall study results and limits: Segments of the TCR beta V type were, in most cases, productive about 87% or about 30% of the time in an earlier analysis. Sequences of the TCR beta chain were said to predict the HLA-A and HLA-B alleles of most subjects accurately. Compared with the approximately 670-donor mean, an Asian-associated ancestry cluster reportedly had fewer N-insertions, according to a later analysis.

PCR was performed using 60 Vbeta and 13 Jbeta primers. The data were produced by immunoSEQ multiplex PCR, yet TCRdb's version contains in-frame clones alone and is incomplete. The sample carries about 120,000 clones, roughly four fifths recorded once. Among the donors, all were healthy bone marrow donors. The sequence came from a man aged 35 to 55 in good health and CMV-seronegative. The chain joins TRBV18 to TRBJ2-7, with 9 bases lining up with TRBD1. Sequenced sample: PBMCs. The DNA for the CDR3 is TGTGCCAGTGCACTGGACAGGGGCTACGAGCAGTACTTC. This encodes CASALDRGYEQYF.